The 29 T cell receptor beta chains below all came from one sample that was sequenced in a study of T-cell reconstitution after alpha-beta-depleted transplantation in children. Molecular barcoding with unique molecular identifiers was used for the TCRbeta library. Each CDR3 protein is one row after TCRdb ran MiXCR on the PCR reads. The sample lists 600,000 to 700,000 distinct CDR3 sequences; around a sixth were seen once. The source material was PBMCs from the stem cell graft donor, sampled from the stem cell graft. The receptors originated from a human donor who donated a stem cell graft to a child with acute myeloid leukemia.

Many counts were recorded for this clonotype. DNA for the CDR3: TGCAGCGTTTATGTCCCGAACACTGAAGCTTTCTTT. Translating gives CSVYVPNTEAFF. The rearrangement links TRBV29-1 to TRBJ1-1; D is unresolved. Germline CDR1 SQVTM, CDR2 ANQGSEA. The CDR3 runs to 12 residues. Trimming removed 5 bases at V and 1 base at J, with 8 bases between. The full variable domain, with the rest looked up from reference TRBV29-1 and TRBJ1-1, is SAVISQKPSRDICQRGTSLTIQCQVDSQVTMMFWYRQQPGQSLTLIATANQGSEATYESGFVIDKFPISRPNLTFSTLTVSNMSPEDSSIYLCSVYVPNTEAFFGQGTRLTVV.

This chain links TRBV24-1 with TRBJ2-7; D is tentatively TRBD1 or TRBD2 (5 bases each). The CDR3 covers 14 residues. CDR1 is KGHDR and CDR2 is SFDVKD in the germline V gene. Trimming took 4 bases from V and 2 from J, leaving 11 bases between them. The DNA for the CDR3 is TGTGCCACCAGTGACCCCTGGGACCCCTACGAGCAGTACTTC. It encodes CATSDPWDPYEQYF.

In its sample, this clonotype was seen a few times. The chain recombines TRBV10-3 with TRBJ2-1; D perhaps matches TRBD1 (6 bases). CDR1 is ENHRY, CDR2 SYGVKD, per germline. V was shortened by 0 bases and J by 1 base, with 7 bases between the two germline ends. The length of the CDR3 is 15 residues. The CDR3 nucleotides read TGTGCCATCAGTGAGTCAGGGGGATCCTACAATGAGCAGTTCTTC. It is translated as CAISESGGSYNEQFF.

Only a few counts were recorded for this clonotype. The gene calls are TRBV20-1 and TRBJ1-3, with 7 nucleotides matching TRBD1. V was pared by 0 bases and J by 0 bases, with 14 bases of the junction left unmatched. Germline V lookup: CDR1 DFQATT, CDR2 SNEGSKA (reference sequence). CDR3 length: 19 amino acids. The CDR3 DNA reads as TGCAGTGCTAGAGATTGGGACAGCGAAGTATCCAGCTCTGGAAACACCATATATTTT. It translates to CSARDWDSEVSSSGNTIYF.

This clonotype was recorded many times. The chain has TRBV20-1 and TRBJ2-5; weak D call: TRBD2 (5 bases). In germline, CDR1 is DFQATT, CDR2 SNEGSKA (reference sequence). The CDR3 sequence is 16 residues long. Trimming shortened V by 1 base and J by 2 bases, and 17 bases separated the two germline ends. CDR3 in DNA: TGCAGTGCTAGAGGGACGGTGAGGGCTTTACAAGAGACCCAGTACTTC. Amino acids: CSARGTVRALQETQYF.

The CDR3 DNA reads TGTGCCAGCTCACCACTGGGACAAAGCAATCAGCCCCAGCATTTT. As protein: CASSPLGQSNQPQHF. V usage is TRBV18 and J usage is TRBJ1-5, with D possibly being TRBD1 (6 bases). The V gene's germline CDR1 is KGHSH and CDR2 LQKENI. The CDR3 sequence is 15 residues long. V was pared by 1 base and J by 1 base, with 8 bases between.

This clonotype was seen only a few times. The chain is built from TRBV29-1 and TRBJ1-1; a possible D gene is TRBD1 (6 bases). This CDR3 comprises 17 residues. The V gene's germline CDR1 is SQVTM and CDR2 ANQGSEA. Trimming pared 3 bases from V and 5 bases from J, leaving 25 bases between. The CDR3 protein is CSVDGSGGRYRTTEAFF. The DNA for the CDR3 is TGCAGCGTTGATGGGTCGGGGGGCAGGTACCGAACAACTGAAGCTTTCTTT.

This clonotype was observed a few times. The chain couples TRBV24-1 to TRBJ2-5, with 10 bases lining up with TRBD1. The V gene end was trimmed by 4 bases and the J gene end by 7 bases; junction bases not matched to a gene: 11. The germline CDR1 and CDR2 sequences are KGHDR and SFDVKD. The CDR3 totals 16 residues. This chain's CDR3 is CATSDPVMGQGWTQYF. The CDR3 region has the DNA TGTGCCACCAGTGACCCTGTCATGGGACAGGGGTGGACCCAGTACTTC.

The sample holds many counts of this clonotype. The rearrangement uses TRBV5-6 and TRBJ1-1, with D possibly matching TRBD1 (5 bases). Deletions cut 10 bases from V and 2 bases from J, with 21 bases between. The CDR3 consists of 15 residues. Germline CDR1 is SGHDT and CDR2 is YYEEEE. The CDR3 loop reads CASAPYRTGNTEAFF. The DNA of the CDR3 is TGTGCCTCGGCCCCCTACAGGACGGGAAACACTGAAGCTTTCTTT.

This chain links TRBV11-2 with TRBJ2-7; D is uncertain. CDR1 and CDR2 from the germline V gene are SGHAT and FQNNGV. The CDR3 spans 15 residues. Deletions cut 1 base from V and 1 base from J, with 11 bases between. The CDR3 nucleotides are TGTGCCAGCAGCTTAGGACCCTCAACATCCTACGAGCAGTACTTC. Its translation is CASSLGPSTSYEQYF.

The CDR3 DNA reads as TGCGCCAGCAGCTCGTACACGTGGGCGAACACTGAAGCTTTCTTT. Translation gives CASSSYTWANTEAFF. The rearrangement uses TRBV5-1 and TRBJ1-1; D gene unclear. The CDR3 covers 15 residues. CDR1 is SGHRS and CDR2 is YFSETQ in the germline V gene. Trimming stripped 3 bases from V and 1 base from J, with 13 bases between.

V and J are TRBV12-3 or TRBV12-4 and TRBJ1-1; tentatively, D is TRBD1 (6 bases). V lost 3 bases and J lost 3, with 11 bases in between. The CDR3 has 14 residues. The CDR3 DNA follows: TGTGCCAGCAGTTTTAACAGGGAGGACACTGAAGCTTTCTTT. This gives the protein CASSFNREDTEAFF.

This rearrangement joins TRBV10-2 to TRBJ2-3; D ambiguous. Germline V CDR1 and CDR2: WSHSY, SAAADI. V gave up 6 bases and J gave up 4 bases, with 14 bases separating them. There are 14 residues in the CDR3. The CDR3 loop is CASSPPYGSDTQYF. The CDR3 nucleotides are TGCGCCAGCAGCCCTCCCTACGGGTCAGATACGCAGTATTTT.

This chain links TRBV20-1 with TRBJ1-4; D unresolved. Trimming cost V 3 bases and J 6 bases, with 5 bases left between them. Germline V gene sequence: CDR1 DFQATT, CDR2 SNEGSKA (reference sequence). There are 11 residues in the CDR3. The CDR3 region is CSASLDEKLFF. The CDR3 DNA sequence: TGCAGTGCTAGTTTAGATGAAAAACTGTTTTTT.

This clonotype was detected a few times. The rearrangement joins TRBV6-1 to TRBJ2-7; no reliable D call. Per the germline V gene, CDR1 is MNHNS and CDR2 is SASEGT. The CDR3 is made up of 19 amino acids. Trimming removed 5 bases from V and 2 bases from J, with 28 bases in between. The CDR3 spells CASSPPDDSKRKRTYEQYF. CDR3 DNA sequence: TGTGCCAGCAGTCCCCCCGACGACTCGAAGCGAAAAAGGACCTACGAGCAGTACTTC.

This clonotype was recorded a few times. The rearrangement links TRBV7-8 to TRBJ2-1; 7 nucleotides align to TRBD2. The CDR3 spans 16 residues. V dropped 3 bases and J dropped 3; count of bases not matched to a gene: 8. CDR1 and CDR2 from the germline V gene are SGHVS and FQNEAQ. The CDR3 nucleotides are TGTGCCAGCAGCTTCCGGGCGAGCGGGATCTACAATGAGCAGTTCTTC. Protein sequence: CASSFRASGIYNEQFF.

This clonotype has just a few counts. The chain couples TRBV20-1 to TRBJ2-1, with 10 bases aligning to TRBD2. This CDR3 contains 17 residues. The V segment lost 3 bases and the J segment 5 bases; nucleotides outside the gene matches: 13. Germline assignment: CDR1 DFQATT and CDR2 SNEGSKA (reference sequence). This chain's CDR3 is CSASWGLAGGGHNEQFF. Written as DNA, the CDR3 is TGCAGTGCTAGTTGGGGATTAGCGGGGGGCGGCCACAATGAGCAGTTCTTC.

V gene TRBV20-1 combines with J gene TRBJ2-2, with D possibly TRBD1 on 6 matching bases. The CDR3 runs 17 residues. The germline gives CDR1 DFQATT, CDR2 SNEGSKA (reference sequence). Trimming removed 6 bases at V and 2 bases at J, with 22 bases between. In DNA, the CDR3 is TGCAGTGCCAGGGGCTCGGCACAGGGCTTCAACACCGGGGAGCTGTTTTTT. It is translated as CSARGSAQGFNTGELFF.

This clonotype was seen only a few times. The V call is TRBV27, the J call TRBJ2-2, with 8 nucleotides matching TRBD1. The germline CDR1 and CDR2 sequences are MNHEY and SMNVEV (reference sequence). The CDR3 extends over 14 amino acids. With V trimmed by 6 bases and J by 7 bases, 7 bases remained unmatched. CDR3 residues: CASSPTGGHGELFF. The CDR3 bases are TGTGCCAGCAGCCCCACAGGGGGACACGGGGAGCTGTTTTTT.

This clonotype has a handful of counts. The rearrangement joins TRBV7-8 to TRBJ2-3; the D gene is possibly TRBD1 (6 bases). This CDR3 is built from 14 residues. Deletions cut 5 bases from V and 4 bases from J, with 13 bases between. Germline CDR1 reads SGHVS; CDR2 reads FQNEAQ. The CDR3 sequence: CASSRPRTADTQYF. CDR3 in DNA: TGTGCCAGCAGCCGTCCGCGGACAGCAGATACGCAGTATTTT.

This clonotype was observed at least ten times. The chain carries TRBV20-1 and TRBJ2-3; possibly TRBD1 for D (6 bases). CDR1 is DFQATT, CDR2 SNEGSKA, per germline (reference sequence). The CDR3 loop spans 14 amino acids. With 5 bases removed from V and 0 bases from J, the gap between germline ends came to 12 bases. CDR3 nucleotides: TGCAGTGCTGAGGGACACCGGAGCACAGATACGCAGTATTTT. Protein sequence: CSAEGHRSTDTQYF.

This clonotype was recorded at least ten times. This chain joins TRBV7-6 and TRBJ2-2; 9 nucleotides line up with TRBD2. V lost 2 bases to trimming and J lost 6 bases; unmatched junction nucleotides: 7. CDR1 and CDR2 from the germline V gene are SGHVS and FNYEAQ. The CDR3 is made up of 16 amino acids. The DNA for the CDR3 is TGTGCCAGCAGCTTAAAGGGACTAGCAAACCCCGGGGAGCTGTTTTTT. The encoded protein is CASSLKGLANPGELFF. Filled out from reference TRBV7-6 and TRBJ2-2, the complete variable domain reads GAGVSQSPRYKVTKRGQDVALRCDPISGHVSLYWYRQALGQGPEFLTYFNYEAQQDKSGLPNDRFSAERPEGSISTLTIQRTEQRDSAMYRCASSLKGLANPGELFFGEGSRLTVL.

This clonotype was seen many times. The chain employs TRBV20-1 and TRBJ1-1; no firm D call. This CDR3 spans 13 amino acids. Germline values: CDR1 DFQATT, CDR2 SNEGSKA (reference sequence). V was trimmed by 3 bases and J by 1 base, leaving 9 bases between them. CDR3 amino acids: CSASSLENTEAFF. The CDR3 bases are TGCAGTGCTAGTTCCCTGGAGAACACTGAAGCTTTCTTT.

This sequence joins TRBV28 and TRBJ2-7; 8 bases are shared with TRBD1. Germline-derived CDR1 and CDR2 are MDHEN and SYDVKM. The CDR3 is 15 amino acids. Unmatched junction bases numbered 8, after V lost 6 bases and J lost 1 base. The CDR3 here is CASRRQGSPSYEQYF. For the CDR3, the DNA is TGTGCCAGCAGGCGACAGGGGTCCCCTTCCTACGAGCAGTACTTC. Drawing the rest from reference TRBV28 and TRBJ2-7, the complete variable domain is DVKVTQSSRYLVKRTGEKVFLECVQDMDHENMFWYRQDPGLGLRLIYFSYDVKMKEKGDIPEGYSVSREKKERFSLILESASTNQTSMYLCASRRQGSPSYEQYFGPGTRLTVT.

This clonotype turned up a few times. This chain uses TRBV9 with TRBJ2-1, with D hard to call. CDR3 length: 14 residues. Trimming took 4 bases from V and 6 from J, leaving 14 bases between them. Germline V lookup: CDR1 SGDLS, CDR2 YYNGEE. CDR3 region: CASSLLEIPNEQFF. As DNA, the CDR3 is TGTGCCAGCAGCCTACTCGAGATCCCCAATGAGCAGTTCTTC.

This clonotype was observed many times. The chain's CDR3 is CSASRQGFGNQPQHF. In DNA form, the CDR3 reads TGCAGTGCTAGCCGACAGGGGTTCGGCAATCAGCCCCAGCATTTT. The chain is built from TRBV20-1 and TRBJ1-5; 8 bases agree with TRBD1. After removal of 3 bases from V and 2 bases from J, the junction contained 6 bases not matched to a gene. This CDR3 comprises 15 residues. Germline V gene sequence: CDR1 DFQATT, CDR2 SNEGSKA (reference sequence).

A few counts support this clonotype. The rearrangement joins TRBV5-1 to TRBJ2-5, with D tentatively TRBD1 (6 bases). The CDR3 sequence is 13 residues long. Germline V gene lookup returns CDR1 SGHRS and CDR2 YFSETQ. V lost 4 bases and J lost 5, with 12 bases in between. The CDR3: CASSVTGMETQYF. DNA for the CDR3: TGCGCCAGCAGCGTAACAGGGATGGAGACCCAGTACTTC.

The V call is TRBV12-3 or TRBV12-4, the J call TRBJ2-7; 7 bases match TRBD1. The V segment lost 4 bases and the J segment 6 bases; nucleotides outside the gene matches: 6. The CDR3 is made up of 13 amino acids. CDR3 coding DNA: TGTGCCAGCAGTTCTGGACAGGTGGGCGAGCAGTACTTC. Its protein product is CASSSGQVGEQYF.

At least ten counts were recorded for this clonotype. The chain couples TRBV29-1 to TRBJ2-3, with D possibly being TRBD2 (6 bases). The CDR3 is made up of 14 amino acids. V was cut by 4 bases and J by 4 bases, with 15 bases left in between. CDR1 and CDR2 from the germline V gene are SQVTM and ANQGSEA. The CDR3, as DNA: TGCAGCGTTGGATGGAGGGAATGGGCAGATACGCAGTATTTT. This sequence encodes CSVGWREWADTQYF.